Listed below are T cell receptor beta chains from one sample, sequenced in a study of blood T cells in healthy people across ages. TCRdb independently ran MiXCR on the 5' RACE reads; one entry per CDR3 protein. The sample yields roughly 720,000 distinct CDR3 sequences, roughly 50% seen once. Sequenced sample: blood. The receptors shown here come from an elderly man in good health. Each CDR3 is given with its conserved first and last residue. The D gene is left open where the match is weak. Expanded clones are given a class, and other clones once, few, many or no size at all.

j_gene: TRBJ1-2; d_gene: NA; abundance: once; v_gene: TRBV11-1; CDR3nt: TGTGCCAGCAGCTTCGACGGGACGCCCGGGGCCTATGGCTACACCTTC; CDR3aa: CASSFDGTPGAYGYTF
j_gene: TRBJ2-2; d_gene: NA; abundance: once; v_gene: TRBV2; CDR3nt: TGTGCCAGCAGTGAAGGTTCGGGGGTTGTGACCGGGGAGCTGTTTTTT; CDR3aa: CASSEGSGVVTGELFF
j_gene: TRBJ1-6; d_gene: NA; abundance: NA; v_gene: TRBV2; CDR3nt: TGTGCCAGCAGTGTGGGCAGGGTTTTGTCACCCCTCCACTTT; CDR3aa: CASSVGRVLSPLHF
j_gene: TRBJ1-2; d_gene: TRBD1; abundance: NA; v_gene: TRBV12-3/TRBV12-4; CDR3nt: TGTGCCAGCCACGAGACAGGGGGTTATGGCTACACCTTC; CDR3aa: CASHETGGYGYTF
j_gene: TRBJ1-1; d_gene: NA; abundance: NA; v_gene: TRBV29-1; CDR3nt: TGCAGCGCTATAAAGGACCGCACTGAAGCTTTCTTT; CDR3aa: CSAIKDRTEAFF
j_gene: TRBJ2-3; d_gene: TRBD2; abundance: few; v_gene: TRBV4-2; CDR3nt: TGTGCCAGCAGCCCCGGGTCGGCTAGCGGGGGGGGCGTCACAGATACGCAGTATTTT; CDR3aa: CASSPGSASGGGVTDTQYF
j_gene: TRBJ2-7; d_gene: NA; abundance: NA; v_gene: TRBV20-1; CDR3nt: TGCAGTGCCAGAGCGGCGAACCCCTACGAGCAGTACTTC; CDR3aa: CSARAANPYEQYF
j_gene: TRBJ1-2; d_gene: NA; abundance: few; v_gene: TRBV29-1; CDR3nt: TGCAGCGTTGTCGGGGGTAACTATGGCTACACCTTC; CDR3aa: CSVVGGNYGYTF
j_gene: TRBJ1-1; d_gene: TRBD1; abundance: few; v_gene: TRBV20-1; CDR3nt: TGCAGTGCTCTTGACAGGGGTGGAGGCACTGAAGCTTTCTTT; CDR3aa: CSALDRGGGTEAFF
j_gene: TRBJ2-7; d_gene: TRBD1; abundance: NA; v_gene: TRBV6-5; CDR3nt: TGTGCCAGCAGTCCACGGGCCCCCGGGACAGGGAGGCCCTACGAGCAGTACTTC; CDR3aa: CASSPRAPGTGRPYEQYF
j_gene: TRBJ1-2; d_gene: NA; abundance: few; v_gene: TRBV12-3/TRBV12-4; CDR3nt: TGTGCCAGCAGTGCAGGGGCCAACTATGGCTACACCTTC; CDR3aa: CASSAGANYGYTF
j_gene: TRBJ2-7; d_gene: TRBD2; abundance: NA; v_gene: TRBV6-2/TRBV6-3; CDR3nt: TGTGCCAGCATTGCTAGCGGCTCCTACGAGCAGTACTTC; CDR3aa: CASIASGSYEQYF
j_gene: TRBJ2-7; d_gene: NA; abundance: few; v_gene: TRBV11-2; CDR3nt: TGTGCCAGCAGCTTAGATCCTAGCGCGTCCTACGAGCAGTACTTC; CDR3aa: CASSLDPSASYEQYF
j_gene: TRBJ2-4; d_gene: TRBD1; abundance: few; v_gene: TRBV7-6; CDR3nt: TGTGCCAGCAGCTTAAGGCCGGGACAGGGGATACGAGAGCAGTACTTC; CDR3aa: CASSLRPGQGIREQYF
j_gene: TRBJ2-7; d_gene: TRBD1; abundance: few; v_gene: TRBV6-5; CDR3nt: TGTGCCAGCAGTTACGTCGGCCCATCCGTGACAGGGTATGCCTACGAGCAGTACTTC; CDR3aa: CASSYVGPSVTGYAYEQYF
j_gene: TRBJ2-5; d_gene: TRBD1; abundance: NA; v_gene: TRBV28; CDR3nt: TGTGCCAGCAAACGGGACAGTTCCCAAGAGACCCAGTACTTC; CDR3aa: CASKRDSSQETQYF
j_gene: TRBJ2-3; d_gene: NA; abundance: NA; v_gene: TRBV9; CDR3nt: TGTGCCAGCAGCGCCCTCTTGGGCAACGGATACGCGTATTTT; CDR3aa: CASSALLGNGYAYF
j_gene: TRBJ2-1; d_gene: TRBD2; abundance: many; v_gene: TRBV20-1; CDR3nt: TGCAGTGCTAGTCAGCCCGGGACTAGCGGCCCCTACAATGAGCAGTTCTTC; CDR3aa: CSASQPGTSGPYNEQFF
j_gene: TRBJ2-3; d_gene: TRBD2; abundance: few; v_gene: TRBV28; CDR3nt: TGTGCCAGCAGTTTACCGGGTCTAGCGGGAGGACTCTCCACAGATACGCAGTATTTT; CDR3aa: CASSLPGLAGGLSTDTQYF
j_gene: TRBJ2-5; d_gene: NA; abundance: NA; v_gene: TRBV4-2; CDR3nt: TGTGCCAGCAGCCAAGCCCCCTCGTGGGAGACCCAGTACTTC; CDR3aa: CASSQAPSWETQYF
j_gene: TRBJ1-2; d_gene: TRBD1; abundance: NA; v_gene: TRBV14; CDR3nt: TGTGCCAGCCACCGGGACAGGGGCCCTCCCGGCTACACCTTC; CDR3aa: CASHRDRGPPGYTF
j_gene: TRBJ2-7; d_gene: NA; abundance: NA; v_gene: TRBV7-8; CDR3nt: TGTGCCAGCAGTCCTTTGCCAATGGGACCTTCCTACGAGCAGTACTTC; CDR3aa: CASSPLPMGPSYEQYF
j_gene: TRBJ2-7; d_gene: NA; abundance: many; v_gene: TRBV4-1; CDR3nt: TGCGCCAGCAGCCTGACGTTAGGGGGGAATCCCTACGAGCAGTACTTC; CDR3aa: CASSLTLGGNPYEQYF
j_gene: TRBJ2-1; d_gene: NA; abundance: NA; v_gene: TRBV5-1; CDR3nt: TGCGCCAGCAGCTTGACGGCGGGTTCCGAGGAGCAGTTCTTC; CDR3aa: CASSLTAGSEEQFF
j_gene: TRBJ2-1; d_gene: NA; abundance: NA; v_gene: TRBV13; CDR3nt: TGTGCCAGCAGCCAAGACACGCACGATGAGCAGTTCTTC; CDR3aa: CASSQDTHDEQFF
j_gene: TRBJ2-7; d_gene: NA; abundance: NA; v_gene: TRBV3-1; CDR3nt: TGTGCCAGCAGCAATGGGGCCTACGAGCAGTACTTC; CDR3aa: CASSNGAYEQYF
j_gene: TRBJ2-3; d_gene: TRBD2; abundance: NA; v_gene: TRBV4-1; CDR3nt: TGCGCCAGCAGCCAAGATAATAGCGGGAGGGCCAGAGACGCGTATTTT; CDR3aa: CASSQDNSGRARDAYF
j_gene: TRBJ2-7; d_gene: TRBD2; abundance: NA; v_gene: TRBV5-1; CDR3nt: TGCGCCAGCAGCTCAGGACTAGCGGGAGCCCCCTACGAGCAGTACTTC; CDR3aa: CASSSGLAGAPYEQYF
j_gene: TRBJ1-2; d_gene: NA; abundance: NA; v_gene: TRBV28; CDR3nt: TGTGCCAGCAGTGAGGGACCCCTACGTCGTGGCTACACCTTC; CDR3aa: CASSEGPLRRGYTF
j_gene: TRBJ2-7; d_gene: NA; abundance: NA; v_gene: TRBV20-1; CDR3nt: TGCAGTGCTGGGTGGGGGAGCGAGCAGTACTTC; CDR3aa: CSAGWGSEQYF
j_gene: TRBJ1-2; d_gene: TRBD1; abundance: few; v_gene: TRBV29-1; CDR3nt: TGCAGCGTTGTTTCGCCGGGACAGGGAATAGTTGGCTACACCTTC; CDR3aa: CSVVSPGQGIVGYTF
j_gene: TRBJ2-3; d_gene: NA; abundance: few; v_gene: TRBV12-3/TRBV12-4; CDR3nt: TGTGCCAGCATCCCCCGGCCCGGGTTCACAGATACGCAGTATTTT; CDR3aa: CASIPRPGFTDTQYF
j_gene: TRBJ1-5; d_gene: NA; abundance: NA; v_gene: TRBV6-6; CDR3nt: TGTGCCAGCAGATCTCGACAGGCCCCGGATCAGCCCCAGCATTTT; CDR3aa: CASRSRQAPDQPQHF
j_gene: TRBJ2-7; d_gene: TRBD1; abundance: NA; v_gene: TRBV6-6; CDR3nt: TGTGCCAGCAGTTACAGGACAGGACCCTTTACCTACGAGCAGTACTTC; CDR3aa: CASSYRTGPFTYEQYF
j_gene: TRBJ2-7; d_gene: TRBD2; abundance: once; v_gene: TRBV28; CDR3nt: TGTGCCAGCAATTACCGGGCTAGCGGTTACTACGAGCAGTACTTC; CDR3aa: CASNYRASGYYEQYF
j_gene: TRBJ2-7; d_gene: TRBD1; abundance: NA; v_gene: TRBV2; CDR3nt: TGTGCCAGCAGTGAAGCGGGACAGCCCGTCTACGAGCAGTACTTC; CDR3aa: CASSEAGQPVYEQYF
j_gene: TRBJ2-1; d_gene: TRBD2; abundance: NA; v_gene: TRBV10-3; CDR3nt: TGTGCCATTAAGAGCGGGAGCTCCTACAATGAGCAGTTCTTC; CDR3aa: CAIKSGSSYNEQFF
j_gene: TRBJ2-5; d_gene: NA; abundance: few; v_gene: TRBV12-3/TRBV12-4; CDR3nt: TGTGCCAGCAAAATAGGTGGGGGAGAAGAGACCCAGTACTTC; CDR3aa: CASKIGGGEETQYF
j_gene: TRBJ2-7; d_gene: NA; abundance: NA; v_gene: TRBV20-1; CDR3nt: TGCAGTGCTAGAAAAGGGGCCTCCTACGAGCAGTACTTC; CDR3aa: CSARKGASYEQYF
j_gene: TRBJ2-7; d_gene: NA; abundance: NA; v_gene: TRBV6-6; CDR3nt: TGTGCCAGCAGTTACTCCAGAGGGTTCTCCTTCGAGCAGTACTTC; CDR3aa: CASSYSRGFSFEQYF
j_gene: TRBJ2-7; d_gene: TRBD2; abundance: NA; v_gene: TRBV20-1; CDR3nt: TGCAGTGCTAGATACGGGACTAGAGAACCCTACGAGCAGTACTTC; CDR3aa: CSARYGTREPYEQYF
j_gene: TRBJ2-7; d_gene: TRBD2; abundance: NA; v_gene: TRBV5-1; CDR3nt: TGCGCCAGCAGCTACTATCTAGCGGGGACGAGCTCCTACAATGAGCAGTACTTC; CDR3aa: CASSYYLAGTSSYNEQYF
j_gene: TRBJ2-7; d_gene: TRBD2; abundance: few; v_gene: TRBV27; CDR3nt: TGTGCCAGCAGTTTTTTCGGGAGTAGCGGGGGCTACGAGCAGTACTTC; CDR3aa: CASSFFGSSGGYEQYF
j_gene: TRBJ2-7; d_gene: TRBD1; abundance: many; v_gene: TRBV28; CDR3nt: TGTGCCAGCAGTTTTTGGGGGACAGTGTACGAGCAGTACTTC; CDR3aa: CASSFWGTVYEQYF
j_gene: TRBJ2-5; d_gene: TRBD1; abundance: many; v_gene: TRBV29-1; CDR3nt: TGCAGCGTTGAAGCCTGGACAGGGACAGAGACCCAGTACTTC; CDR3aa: CSVEAWTGTETQYF
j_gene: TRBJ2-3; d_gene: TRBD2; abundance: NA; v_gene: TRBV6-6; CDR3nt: TGTGCCAGCAAGACTAGCGGGAGGGCAGATACGCAGTATTTT; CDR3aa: CASKTSGRADTQYF
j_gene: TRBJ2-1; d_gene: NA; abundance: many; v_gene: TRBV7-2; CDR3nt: TGTGCCAGCAGCTTACGACGCTCGTCGGGGGTATACAATGAGCAGTTCTTC; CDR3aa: CASSLRRSSGVYNEQFF
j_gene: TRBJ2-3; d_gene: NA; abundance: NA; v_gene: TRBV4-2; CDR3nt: TGTGCCAGCAGCCAAGTAGTTGTGGGGGGCGCAGATACGCAGTATTTT; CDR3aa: CASSQVVVGGADTQYF
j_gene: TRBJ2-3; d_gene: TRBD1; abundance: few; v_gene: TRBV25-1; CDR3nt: TGTGCCAGCAGTGCCAGCTGGACAGGGGGCAACCCCCTTAGCACAGATACGCAGTATTTT; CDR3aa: CASSASWTGGNPLSTDTQYF
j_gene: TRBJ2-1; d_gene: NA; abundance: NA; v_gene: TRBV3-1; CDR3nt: TGTGCCAGCAGCCACTTGGGGAGCAATGAGCAGTTCTTC; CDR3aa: CASSHLGSNEQFF
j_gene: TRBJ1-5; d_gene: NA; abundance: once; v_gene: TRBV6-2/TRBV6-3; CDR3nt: TGTGCCAGCAGTTCCGGGGGGGGAGGACCCCAGCATTTT; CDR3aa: CASSSGGGGPQHF
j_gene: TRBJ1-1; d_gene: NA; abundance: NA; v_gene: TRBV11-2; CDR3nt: TGTGCCAGCAGCTTAGCGCAGACAGCTGAAGCTTTCTTT; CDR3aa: CASSLAQTAEAFF